This T cell receptor beta chain is drawn from a study of blood T cell repertoires in COVID-19. The wider study: PBMCs, B-cell-depleted T cells, or T cells provided the cDNA or gDNA that made up the material.

In the source study's methods: From reference gene primer amplification, estimates of nucleated cell counts were derived. Some clones are missing from TCRdb's copy, which holds only in-frame ones; the method was immunoSEQ multiplex PCR. The V and J calls and clone size come from that table; D and trimming were worked out from the DNA. The repertoire holds 60,000 or so clones, with 75% to 90% as singletons. The sequence was collected from a human donor with acute or convalescent COVID-19. The donor label of this sample is uncertain. The material sequenced was peripheral blood.

The CDR3: CASRPRGANYGYTF. CDR3 in DNA: TGTGCCAGCAGGCCCCGGGGGGCTAACTATGGCTACACCTTC. The chain is built from TRBV6-4 and TRBJ1-2, with D tentatively TRBD1 (5 bases). The CDR3 runs to 14 residues. CDR1 MRHNA and CDR2 SNTAGT come from the germline V gene. V shed 6 bases and J shed 0 bases, with 11 bases lying between them.